The T cell receptor beta chain described here comes from a study of blood T cell repertoires in COVID-19. Across the study: The study drew acute and convalescent COVID-19 samples from the United States, Italy and Spain. Nucleic acid was either cDNA or gDNA, and it came from T cells, B-cell-depleted T cells, or PBMCs.

Concerning this clone itself: Germline and junction disagree at one end, which may indicate a read error.

CDR1 is MNHNY and CDR2 is SVGAGI in the germline V gene (reference sequence). This CDR3 contains 16 residues. In the original workflow: Quantification of nucleated cells was approximated via reference gene primer amplification. Produced via immunoSEQ multiplex PCR; TCRdb's table is partial and in-frame only. V and J calls plus clone size are reproduced from that table; the DNA served to infer D and trimming. The table lists tens of thousands of clones, approximately 89% of them singletons. The sample taken for sequencing was peripheral blood. The V and J genes are TRBV6-6 and TRBJ2-3; 8 bases map to TRBD1. The sequence derives from a human donor with active COVID-19. The donor label of this sample is uncertain. The CDR3: CATSSLTGGNTDTQYF. The CDR3 nucleotides read TGTGCCACCAGTTCCCTAACAGGGGGTAACACAGATACGCAGTATTTT.